The 10 T cell receptor beta chains below come from one sample, sequenced in a study of blood T cell repertoires in COVID-19. Repertoires were generated with immunoSEQ multiplex PCR, while TCRdb's copy carries only in-frame clones and drops some. The data hold about 320,000 clones, with around 89% observed a single time. The sequencing input was peripheral blood. The receptors stem from a woman aged 25 to 39 with COVID-19, enrolled during active disease.

This clone was seen a single time. The chain combines TRBV11-2 with TRBJ1-6; D is unresolved. Germline V lookup: CDR1 SGHAT, CDR2 FQNNGV. There are 13 residues in the CDR3. V was cut by 0 bases and J by 9 bases, with 6 bases left in between. The CDR3 sequence: CASSLDESSPLHF. The CDR3 bases are TGTGCCAGCAGCTTAGATGAGAGTTCACCCCTCCACTTT.

The rearrangement uses TRBV6-5 and TRBJ2-1; 11 nucleotides line up with TRBD2. Germline lookup yields CDR1 MNHEY and CDR2 SVGAGI. The CDR3 runs to 16 residues. After removal of 0 bases from V and 8 bases from J, the junction contained 6 bases not matched to a gene. The CDR3 DNA is TGTGCCAGCAGTTACTCGATTAGCGGGGGGGCAGATGAGCAGTTCTTC. Amino acids: CASSYSISGGADEQFF.

The V call is TRBV2, the J call TRBJ1-3, with 8 nucleotides matching TRBD1. The germline CDR1 and CDR2 sequences are SNHLY and FYNNEI. CDR3 size: 16 residues. V gave up 7 bases and J gave up 0 bases; unmatched junction bases: 8. CDR3 loop: CASMRTGHDSGNTIYF. The CDR3 nucleotides read TGTGCCAGCATGAGGACAGGGCACGACTCTGGAAACACCATATATTTT. Full variable domain (missing parts from reference TRBV2 and TRBJ1-3): EPEVTQTPSHQVTQMGQEVILRCVPISNHLYFYWYRQILGQKVEFLVSFYNNEISEKSEIFDDQFSVERPDGSNFTLKIRSTKLEDSAMYFCASMRTGHDSGNTIYFGEGSWLTVV.

This rearrangement joins TRBV6-1 to TRBJ2-1; D may be TRBD2 (5 bases). V lost 3 bases and J 3 bases, leaving 12 bases between the germline ends. The CDR3 runs to 15 residues. The germline V gene has CDR1 MNHNS and CDR2 SASEGT. CDR3 in DNA: TGTGCCAGCAGTGACAAGTATGAGGGCTACAATGAGCAGTTCTTC. It is translated as CASSDKYEGYNEQFF.

The rearrangement joins TRBV7-9 to TRBJ2-5; 14 nucleotides match TRBD2. The CDR3 contains 16 residues. Looked up from germline, CDR1 is SEHNR and CDR2 is FQNEAQ (reference sequence). Unmatched junction bases numbered 5, after V lost 3 bases and J lost 5 bases. DNA for the CDR3: TGTGCCAGCAGCTTGACTAGCGGGGGGGCAGGGGAGACCCAGTACTTC. Translating gives CASSLTSGGAGETQYF.

The chain employs TRBV27 and TRBJ1-1; D perhaps matches TRBD1 (5 bases). Germline lookup yields CDR1 MNHEY and CDR2 SMNVEV (reference sequence). The CDR3 length is 14 residues. The V and J ends lost 2 bases and 4 bases respectively, with 11 bases between them. CDR3 amino acids: CASSLGGGTTEAFF. CDR3 sequence (DNA): TGTGCCAGCAGTTTAGGGGGGGGAACCACTGAAGCTTTCTTT.

V usage is TRBV5-1 and J usage is TRBJ2-1; 14 nucleotides agree with TRBD2. V was pared by 5 bases and J by 4 bases, with 5 bases of the junction left unmatched. Germline V gene data show CDR1 as SGHRS and CDR2 as YFSETQ. The CDR3 sequence is 16 residues long. CDR3 in amino acids: CASRTGTSGGYNEQFF. The CDR3 DNA reads as TGCGCCAGCAGAACTGGGACTAGCGGGGGTTACAATGAGCAGTTCTTC. Looking up the rest from reference TRBV5-1 and TRBJ2-1 gives the full variable domain: KAGVTQTPRYLIKTRGQQVTLSCSPISGHRSVSWYQQTPGQGLQFLFEYFSETQRNKGNFPGRFSGRQFSNSRSEMNVSTLELGDSALYLCASRTGTSGGYNEQFFGPGTRLTVL.

Only one count was recorded for this clone. J is TRBJ2-1 and V is TRBV7-6; 11 bases map to TRBD2. V shed 5 bases and J 3 bases; nucleotides not matched to a gene: 3. Germline CDR1 SGHVS, CDR2 FNYEAQ. The CDR3 runs to 15 residues. This CDR3 reads CASSLSGGGYNEQFF. The CDR3 nucleotides read TGTGCCAGCAGCCTTAGCGGGGGGGGCTACAATGAGCAGTTCTTC.

The chain employs TRBV5-5 and TRBJ1-5, with a possible D match to TRBD1 (5 bases). The ends were cut back, 4 bases at V and 0 bases at J, with 14 bases in the middle. Germline lookup yields CDR1 SGHKS and CDR2 YYEKEE (reference sequence). The CDR3 contains 16 residues. The CDR3 nucleotides read TGTGCCAGCAGCACCAACGACAGACATAGCAATCAGCCCCAGCATTTT. Residues: CASSTNDRHSNQPQHF.

This clone was seen more than once but under ten times. This sample also contains other DNA sequences that code for the same CDR3. The rearrangement links TRBV9 to TRBJ2-3; weak D call: TRBD2 (5 bases). The CDR3 runs to 14 residues. The germline V and J ends were trimmed by 0 bases and 1 base, with 6 bases remaining between them. CDR1 and CDR2 from the germline V gene are SGDLS and YYNGEE. As DNA, the CDR3 is TGTGCCAGCAGCGTAGGGCGGGGCACAGATACGCAGTATTTT. Residues: CASSVGRGTDTQYF.